The 20 T cell receptor beta chains below come from one sample, sequenced in a study of T cell repertoires in cytomegalovirus infection (dated by TCRdb to the late 2010s). The sample's treatment or condition label, decoded: in vitro stimulation with specific CMV peptide epitopes to enrich CMV-specific T cells. No cognate antigen is known for these TCRs. TCRdb lists the instrument as Illumina HiSeq 1500. The public reads were reanalyzed by TCRdb: fastp trimming at Q25, MiXCR alignment, in-frame beta chains only. Duplicate CDR3 protein sequences are folded into a single record with the most common DNA and genes. The table for this sample lists about 890,000 distinct CDR3 sequences; roughly 30% of them were counted only once. Under 15% of the sample rests with the top ten. The specimen was cultured CD8+ T cells from PBMCs, collected from culture after CMV antigen stimulation. The source of these receptors is a human donor in good health (CMV status not recorded). Some clones in this sample may be carry-over from other donors' samples.

The V gene is TRBV7-6, the J gene TRBJ2-7; no definite D call. The germline gives CDR1 SGHVS, CDR2 FNYEAQ. The CDR3 spans 11 residues. Trimming pared 1 base from V and 5 bases from J, leaving 3 bases between. The CDR3 bases are TGTGCCAGCAGCTTAGAACACGAGCAGTACTTC. Its translation is CASSLEHEQYF.

This clonotype was detected ten times or more. V gene TRBV12-3 or TRBV12-4 combines with J gene TRBJ2-5; 9 bases are shared with TRBD2. The CDR3 is 14 residues long. V lost 4 bases, J lost 1 base, and 1 base stayed unmatched. CDR3 coding DNA: TGTGCCAGCAGTTCACTAGCGGGCCAAGAGACCCAGTACTTC. It is translated as CASSSLAGQETQYF.

The table lists this clonotype with a few counts. V usage is TRBV6-1 and J usage is TRBJ2-2, with a possible D match to TRBD1 (7 bases). The germline V gene encodes CDR1 MNHNS and CDR2 SASEGT. Deletions cut 1 base from V and 5 bases from J, with 14 bases between. There are 16 residues in the CDR3. Written as DNA, the CDR3 is TGTGCCAGCAGTGAAGTGGTGACAGGGAGGACCGGGGAGCTGTTTTTT. Translating gives CASSEVVTGRTGELFF.

V gene TRBV5-5 combines with J gene TRBJ2-7; D is perhaps TRBD1 (6 bases). Trimming cost V 0 bases and J 3 bases, with 10 bases left between them. Germline V gene lookup returns CDR1 SGHKS and CDR2 YYEKEE (reference sequence). The CDR3 is 14 residues long. As DNA, the CDR3 is TGTGCCAGCAGCTTGGCCAACAGGGTCTACGAGCAGTACGTC. This translates into CASSLANRVYEQYV.

The table lists this clonotype with a few counts. The chain is built from TRBV14 and TRBJ2-7; TRBD2 matches 9 bases. This CDR3 spans 15 amino acids. CDR1 and CDR2 (germline): SGHDN, FVKESK. With V trimmed by 3 bases and J by 5 bases, 8 bases remained unmatched. The CDR3 protein is CASSQTSGGYHEQYV. Written as DNA, the CDR3 is TGTGCCAGCAGCCAGACGAGCGGGGGGTATCACGAGCAGTACGTC.

The CDR3: CASSPRTGIETGELFF. The CDR3, as DNA: TGTGCCAGCAGCCCGCGGACGGGGATTGAAACCGGGGAGCTGTTTTTT. The J gene is TRBJ2-2, the V gene TRBV7-6; weak D call: TRBD2 (5 bases). This CDR3 region has 16 residues. Germline CDR1 is SGHVS and CDR2 is FNYEAQ. V lost 5 bases and J 5 bases, leaving 18 bases between the germline ends.

This chain uses TRBV10-2 with TRBJ1-2; D is ambiguous. This CDR3 is 17 amino acids long. Trimming shortened V by 2 bases and J by 3 bases, and 19 bases separated the two germline ends. Germline CDR1 is WSHSY and CDR2 is SAAADI. CDR3 amino acids: CASSERMSGRIDYGYTF. CDR3 sequence (DNA): TGCGCCAGCAGTGAGAGGATGTCTGGCAGAATAGACTATGGCTACACCTTC.

In its sample, this clonotype was seen many times. The J gene is TRBJ1-1, the V gene TRBV7-2; D call uncertain. The germline V and J ends were trimmed by 3 bases and 6 bases, with 11 bases remaining between them. This CDR3 is built from 13 residues. CDR1 and CDR2 from the germline V gene are SGHTA and FQGNSA. This chain's CDR3 is CASSLGSQSEAFF. In DNA form, the CDR3 reads TGTGCCAGCAGCTTGGGGAGCCAGTCTGAAGCTTTCTTT.

This chain connects TRBV12-3 or TRBV12-4 to TRBJ2-3; no definite D call. V was pared by 2 bases and J by 1 base, with 7 bases between. The CDR3 loop spans 14 amino acids. This CDR3 is CASSLRYGTDTQYF. The CDR3 nucleotides are TGTGCCAGCAGTTTAAGGTACGGCACAGATACGCAGTATTTT.

The chain uses TRBV20-1 and TRBJ1-5, with TRBD1 identical over 7 bases. Looked up from germline, CDR1 is DFQATT and CDR2 is SNEGSKA (reference sequence). This CDR3 region has 15 residues. J gave up 7 bases and V 4 bases, and 13 bases lay outside the gene matches. CDR3 amino acids: CSATGTEGPGQPQHF. Written as DNA, the CDR3 is TGCAGTGCTACTGGGACAGAAGGCCCGGGCCAGCCCCAGCATTTT.

This clonotype was detected many times. V is TRBV7-2 and J is TRBJ2-3, with D perhaps TRBD2 (6 bases). The V gene's germline CDR1 is SGHTA and CDR2 FQGNSA. V lost 8 bases and J lost 4, with 16 bases in between. The CDR3 extends over 14 amino acids. CDR3 DNA sequence: TGTGCCAGCCCGGGGGATCCTCAATCAGATACGCAGTATTTT. It translates to CASPGDPQSDTQYF.

The chain is built from TRBV19 and TRBJ2-7; 9 bases are shared with TRBD2. The CDR3 length is 15 residues. Germline loops: CDR1 LNHDA, CDR2 SQIVND (reference sequence). J was trimmed by 0 bases and V by 6 bases; bases with no gene match: 6. CDR3 coding DNA: TGTGCCAGTAGCAGTAGCGGGGGCAGCTCCTACGAGCAGTACTTC. As protein: CASSSSGGSSYEQYF.

About this clonotype itself: This is likely a read error, given that the CDR3 carries no conserved phenylalanine or tryptophan at its end. The chain employs TRBV7-2 and TRBJ2-5; 16 positions agree with TRBD2. The CDR3 is 17 amino acids. Germline V gene lookup returns CDR1 SGHTA and CDR2 FQGNSA. Trimming took 1 base from V and 5 from J; bases not matched to a gene: 4. This CDR3 reads CASSLGGLAGGPETQYY. The CDR3, as DNA: TGTGCCAGCAGCTTAGGGGGACTAGCGGGGGGGCCGGAGACCCAGTACTAC.

This clonotype has at least ten counts. The rearrangement joins TRBV12-3 or TRBV12-4 to TRBJ2-7; D perhaps matches TRBD1 (5 bases). Trimming cost V 5 bases and J 3 bases, with 14 bases left between them. The CDR3 loop spans 14 amino acids. The CDR3 reads CASSLGHDGYEQYF. As DNA, the CDR3 is TGTGCCAGCAGTCTCGGACACGACGGCTACGAGCAGTACTTC.

J is TRBJ2-5 and V is TRBV7-9; TRBD2 matches at 10 bases. The CDR3 has 17 amino acids. The germline V gene has CDR1 SEHNR and CDR2 FQNEAQ (reference sequence). V trimming: 6 bases; J trimming: 0 bases; junction bases outside the gene matches: 10. This CDR3 is CASRLAGDTLYQETQYF. In nucleotides, the CDR3 is TGTGCCAGCAGGCTAGCGGGGGACACCCTGTACCAAGAGACCCAGTACTTC.

In this sample, this clonotype turned up a few times. J is TRBJ2-2 and V is TRBV2, with 8 bases aligning to TRBD1. Germline V gives CDR1 SNHLY, CDR2 FYNNEI. V shed 5 bases, J shed 0 bases, and the junction held 17 bases outside the gene matches. The CDR3 has 20 amino acids. Written as DNA, the CDR3 is TGTGCCAGCAGTCCCTCCGGGACAGGCGGAAGCCCGACGAACACCGGGGAGCTGTTTTTT. Translating gives CASSPSGTGGSPTNTGELFF.

The V gene is TRBV5-4, the J gene TRBJ2-5; D gene uncertain. This CDR3 is 15 amino acids long. V dropped 0 bases and J dropped 4 bases, with 13 bases sitting between them. The V gene's germline CDR1 is SGHNT and CDR2 YYREEE (reference sequence). The DNA for the CDR3 is TGTGCCAGCAGCTTGGCCAAGGCCGTGGGAGAGACCCAGTACTTC. Protein product: CASSLAKAVGETQYF.

This clonotype was seen only a few times. The chain couples TRBV7-6 to TRBJ1-6; D is uncertain. Trimming pared 4 bases from V and 5 bases from J, leaving 6 bases between. This CDR3 spans 13 amino acids. Germline assignment: CDR1 SGHVS and CDR2 FNYEAQ. CDR3 in amino acids: CASSSHDNSPLHF. CDR3 bases: TGTGCCAGCAGCTCTCACGATAATTCACCCCTCCACTTT.

The CDR3: CASSRTGVDDTQYF. DNA for the CDR3: TGTGCCAGCAGCCGGACAGGGGTGGACGATACGCAGTATTTT. The rearrangement uses TRBV7-3 and TRBJ2-3, with 9 bases aligning to TRBD1. Per the germline V gene, CDR1 is SGHTA and CDR2 is FQGTGA. The CDR3 consists of 14 residues. Unmatched junction bases numbered 6, after V lost 5 bases and J lost 6 bases.

The gene calls are TRBV6-8 and TRBJ1-5; maybe TRBD1 (5 bases). V gave up 4 bases and J gave up 4 bases, with 11 bases separating them. This CDR3 comprises 14 residues. Germline CDR1 reads MNHGY; CDR2 reads SAAAGT. The CDR3 DNA is TGTGCCAGCAGTTTCGACAGTTGGAATCAGCCCCAGCATTTT. Translated, it gives CASSFDSWNQPQHF.